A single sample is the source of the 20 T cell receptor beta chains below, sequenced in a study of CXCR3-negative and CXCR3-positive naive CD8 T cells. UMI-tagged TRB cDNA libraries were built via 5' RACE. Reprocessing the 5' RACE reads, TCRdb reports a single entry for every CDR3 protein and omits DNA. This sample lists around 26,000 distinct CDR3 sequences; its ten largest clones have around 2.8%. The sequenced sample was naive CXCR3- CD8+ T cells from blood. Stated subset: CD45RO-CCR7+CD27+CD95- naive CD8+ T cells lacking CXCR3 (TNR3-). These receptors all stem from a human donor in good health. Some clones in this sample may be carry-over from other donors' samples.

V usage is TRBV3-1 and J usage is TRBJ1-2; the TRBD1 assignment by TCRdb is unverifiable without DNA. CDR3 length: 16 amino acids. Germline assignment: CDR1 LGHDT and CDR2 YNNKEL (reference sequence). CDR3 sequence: CASSQDPPGPGHGYTF.

CDR3 sequence: CASSGQGVGTGELFF. V and J are TRBV9 and TRBJ2-2; TCRdb returns TRBD1, unconfirmable since there is no DNA. CDR1 and CDR2 from the germline V gene are SGDLS and YYNGEE. CDR3 size: 15 residues. Supplemented by reference TRBV9 and TRBJ2-2, the full variable domain reads DSGVTQTPKHLITATGQRVTLRCSPRSGDLSVYWYQQSLDQGLQFLIQYYNGEERAKGNILERFSAQQFPDLHSELNLSSLELGDSALYFCASSGQGVGTGELFFGEGSRLTVL.

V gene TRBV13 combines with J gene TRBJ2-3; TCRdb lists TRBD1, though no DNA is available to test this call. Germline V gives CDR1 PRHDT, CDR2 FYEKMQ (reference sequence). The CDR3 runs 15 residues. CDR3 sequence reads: CASSFRDRAPDTQYF.

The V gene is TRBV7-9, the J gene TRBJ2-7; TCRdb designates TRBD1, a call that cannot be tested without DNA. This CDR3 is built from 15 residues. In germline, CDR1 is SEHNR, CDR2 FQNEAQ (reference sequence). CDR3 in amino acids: CASSFPFGTAGEQYF.

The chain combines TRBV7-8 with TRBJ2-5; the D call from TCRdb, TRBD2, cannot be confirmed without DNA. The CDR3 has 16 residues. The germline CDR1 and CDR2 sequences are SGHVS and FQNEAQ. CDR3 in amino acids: CASSLAPLAAQETQYF.

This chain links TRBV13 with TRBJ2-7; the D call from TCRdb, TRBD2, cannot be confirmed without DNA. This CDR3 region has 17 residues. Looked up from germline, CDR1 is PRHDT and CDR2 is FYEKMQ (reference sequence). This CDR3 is CASSLSTSGKAFHEQYF.

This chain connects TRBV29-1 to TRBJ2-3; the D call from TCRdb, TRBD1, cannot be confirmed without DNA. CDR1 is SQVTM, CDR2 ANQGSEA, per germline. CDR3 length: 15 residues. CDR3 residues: CSVEGVPLGTDTQYF.

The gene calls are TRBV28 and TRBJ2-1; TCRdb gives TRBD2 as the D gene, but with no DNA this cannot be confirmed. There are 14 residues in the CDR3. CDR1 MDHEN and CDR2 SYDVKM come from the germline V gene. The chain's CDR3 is CASSFISGGDEQFF.

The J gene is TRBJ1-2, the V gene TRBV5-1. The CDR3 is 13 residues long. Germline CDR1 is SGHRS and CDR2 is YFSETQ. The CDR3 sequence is CASSLENTYGYTF.

CDR3 in amino acids: CASSLDQGAGNSPLHF. The genes are TRBV7-9 and TRBJ1-6; TCRdb's D call of TRBD1 is untestable without DNA. CDR1 SEHNR and CDR2 FQNEAQ come from the germline V gene (reference sequence). The CDR3 is 16 amino acids.

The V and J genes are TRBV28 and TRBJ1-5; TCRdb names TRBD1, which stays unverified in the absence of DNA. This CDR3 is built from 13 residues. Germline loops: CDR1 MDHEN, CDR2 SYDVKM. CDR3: CASSLIPSQPQHF.

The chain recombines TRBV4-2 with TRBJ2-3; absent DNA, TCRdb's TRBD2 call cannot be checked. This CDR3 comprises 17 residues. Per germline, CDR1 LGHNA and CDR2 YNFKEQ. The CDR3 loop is CASSQAALAGGEDTQYF.

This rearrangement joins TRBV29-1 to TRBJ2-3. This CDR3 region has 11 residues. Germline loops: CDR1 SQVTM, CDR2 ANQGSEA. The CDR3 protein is CSVDRSDTQYF.

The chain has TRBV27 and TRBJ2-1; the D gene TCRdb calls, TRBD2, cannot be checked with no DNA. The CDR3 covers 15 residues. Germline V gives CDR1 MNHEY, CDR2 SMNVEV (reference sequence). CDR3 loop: CASSLFPSGRNEQFF.

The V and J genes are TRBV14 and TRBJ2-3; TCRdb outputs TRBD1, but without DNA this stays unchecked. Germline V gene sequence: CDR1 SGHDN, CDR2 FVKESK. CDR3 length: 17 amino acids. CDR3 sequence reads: CASSQDVPDSYTDTQYF.

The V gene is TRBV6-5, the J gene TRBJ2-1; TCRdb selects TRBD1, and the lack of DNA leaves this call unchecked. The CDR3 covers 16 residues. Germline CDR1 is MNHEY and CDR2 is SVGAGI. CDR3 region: CASSYSIRGQDNEQFF.

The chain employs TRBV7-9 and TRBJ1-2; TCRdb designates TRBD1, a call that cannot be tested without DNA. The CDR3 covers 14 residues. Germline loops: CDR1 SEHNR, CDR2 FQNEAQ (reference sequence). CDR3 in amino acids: CASSDRGVNYGYTF.

The CDR3 here is CSVAQGQGENEQYF. The chain employs TRBV29-1 and TRBJ2-7; TCRdb gives TRBD1 as the D gene, but with no DNA this cannot be confirmed. This CDR3 is built from 14 residues. Germline CDR1 SQVTM, CDR2 ANQGSEA.

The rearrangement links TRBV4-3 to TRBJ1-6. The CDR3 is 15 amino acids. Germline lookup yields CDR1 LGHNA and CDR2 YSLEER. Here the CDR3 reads CASSQDRTWDSPLHF.

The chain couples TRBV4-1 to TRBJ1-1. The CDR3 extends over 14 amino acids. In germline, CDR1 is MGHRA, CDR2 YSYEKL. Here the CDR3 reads CASSQDIRANEAFF.